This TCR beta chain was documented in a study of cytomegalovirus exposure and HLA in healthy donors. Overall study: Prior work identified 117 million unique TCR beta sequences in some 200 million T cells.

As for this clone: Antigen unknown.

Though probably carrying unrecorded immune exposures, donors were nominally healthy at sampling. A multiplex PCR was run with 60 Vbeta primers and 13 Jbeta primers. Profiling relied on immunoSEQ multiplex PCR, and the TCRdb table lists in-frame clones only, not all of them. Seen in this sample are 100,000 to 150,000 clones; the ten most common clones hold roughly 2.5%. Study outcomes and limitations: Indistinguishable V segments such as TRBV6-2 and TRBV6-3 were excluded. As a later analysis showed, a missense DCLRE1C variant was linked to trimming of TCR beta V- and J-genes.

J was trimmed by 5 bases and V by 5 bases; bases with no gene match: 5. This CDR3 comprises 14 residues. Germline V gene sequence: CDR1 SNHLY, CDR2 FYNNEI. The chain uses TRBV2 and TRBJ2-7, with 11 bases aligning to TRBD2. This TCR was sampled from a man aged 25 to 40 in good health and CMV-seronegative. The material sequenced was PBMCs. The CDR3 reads CASSRRLAGNEQYF. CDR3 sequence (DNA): TGTGCCAGCAGTCGAAGACTAGCGGGAAACGAGCAGTACTTC.